These 26 T cell receptor beta chains were all obtained from the same sample, sequenced in a study of cytomegalovirus exposure and HLA in healthy donors (TCRdb year 2017). The library relied on the immunoSEQ multiplex PCR assay. TCRdb limited this immuneACCESS table to in-frame rearrangements with V and J called. A share of clones is missing; checked studies link under half to unresolved V genes, and the rest is unexplained. A total of approximately 300,000 clones appear in this sample, just over 85% of them only once. Clones ranked in the top ten supply 0.7% to 0.85% of the sample. The sequencing input was PBMCs. Every receptor here comes from a woman aged 18 to 35 in good health and CMV-seronegative.

The chain has TRBV18 and TRBJ1-2; D uncertain. The CDR3 length is 15 residues. Per germline, CDR1 KGHSH and CDR2 LQKENI. Between the trimmed V and J ends, which lost 3 bases and 7 bases, there was a span of 18 bases. The CDR3 nucleotides read TGTGCCAGCTCACCGAGTTCGGAGCAACGACGTGGCTACACCTTC. Translating it yields CASSPSSEQRRGYTF.

This rearrangement joins TRBV28 to TRBJ2-7; the D is unclear. This CDR3 is 11 amino acids long. CDR1 is MDHEN and CDR2 is SYDVKM in the germline V gene. Trimming removed 5 bases at V and 3 bases at J, with 5 bases between. The CDR3 sequence is CASSLFYEQYF. As DNA, the CDR3 is TGTGCCAGCAGTCTGTTCTACGAGCAGTACTTC.

The chain carries TRBV7-2 and TRBJ1-2; possible D gene TRBD1, 6 bases. Between the trimmed V and J ends, which lost 4 bases and 6 bases, there was a span of 12 bases. From germline, CDR1 is SGHTA and CDR2 FQGNSA. The CDR3 totals 13 residues. The CDR3 sequence: CASSSQGTDGYTF. The CDR3 nucleotides read TGTGCCAGCAGCTCACAGGGAACGGATGGCTACACCTTC.

The CDR3 bases are TGTGCCAGCAGCTTGGTGGAGGAAAGCACAGATACGCAGTATTTT. Its translation is CASSLVEESTDTQYF. This chain connects TRBV5-6 to TRBJ2-3, with TRBD2 as a possible D gene (5 bases). V shed 0 bases and J shed 0 bases, with 8 bases lying between them. Germline-derived CDR1 and CDR2 are SGHDT and YYEEEE. CDR3 length: 15 residues.

This clone was counted a single time. This sequence joins TRBV27 and TRBJ2-1, with 11 bases that match TRBD2. This CDR3 is 17 amino acids long. Germline CDR1 reads MNHEY; CDR2 reads SMNVEV (reference sequence). V shed 3 bases and J 1 base; nucleotides not matched to a gene: 5. For the CDR3, the DNA is TGTGCCAGCAGTTTTATGGGACTAGCGGAGTCCTACAATGAGCAGTTCTTC. Its protein product is CASSFMGLAESYNEQFF.

This clone has just one count. The rearrangement uses TRBV15 and TRBJ1-2; D is unclear. The CDR3 spans 11 residues. V was trimmed by 8 bases and J by 8 bases, leaving 12 bases between them. The germline V gene encodes CDR1 LNHNV and CDR2 YYDKDF (reference sequence). The CDR3 DNA follows: TGTGCCACCCTTTACCCAGGCGGCTACACCTTC. Amino acid sequence: CATLYPGGYTF.

The V call is TRBV28, the J call TRBJ2-1, with 10 bases matching TRBD2. The germline V gene encodes CDR1 MDHEN and CDR2 SYDVKM. With 6 bases clipped from V and 7 bases from J, the junction kept 12 bases outside the gene matches. The CDR3 has 16 amino acids. The CDR3: CASRTAGLAIHNEQFF. CDR3 in DNA: TGTGCCAGCAGGACTGCGGGACTAGCGATCCATAATGAGCAGTTCTTC.

This clone was seen a single time. V usage is TRBV7-2 and J usage is TRBJ2-5, with 7 bases fitting TRBD2. This CDR3 has 14 amino acids. Germline CDR1 SGHTA, CDR2 FQGNSA. The ends lost 0 bases at V and 2 bases at J; junction bases unmatched: 0. The CDR3 loop is CASSLAREQETQYF. The CDR3 DNA is TGTGCCAGCAGCTTAGCGCGGGAGCAAGAGACCCAGTACTTC.

The gene calls are TRBV5-4 and TRBJ1-1; D is unresolved. Looked up from germline, CDR1 is SGHNT and CDR2 is YYREEE (reference sequence). V lost 0 bases and J 6 bases, leaving 3 bases between the germline ends. This CDR3 is 11 amino acids long. The CDR3 sequence: CASSLASEAFF. The CDR3 bases are TGTGCCAGCAGCTTGGCCTCTGAAGCTTTCTTT.

This clone was counted a single time. The chain uses TRBV4-1 and TRBJ2-7; D is uncertain. This CDR3 region has 12 residues. Trimming took off 0 bases at V and 7 bases at J, with 7 bases between the two ends. Germline V gene lookup returns CDR1 MGHRA and CDR2 YSYEKL. This CDR3 is CASSQDQVEQYF. The CDR3, as DNA: TGCGCCAGCAGCCAAGATCAGGTAGAGCAGTACTTC.

V gene TRBV14 combines with J gene TRBJ2-1, with TRBD2 matching over 7 bases. The germline V gene has CDR1 SGHDN and CDR2 FVKESK. This CDR3 region has 13 residues. V was clipped by 4 bases and J by 12 bases; unmatched bases: 9. CDR3 region: CASSLSRLARQFF. The CDR3 DNA sequence: TGTGCCAGCAGCCTAAGCAGACTAGCTCGGCAGTTCTTC.

The chain joins TRBV23-1 to TRBJ2-1, with no clear D. TRBV23-1 falls under the ORF class, with uncertain function. V was cut by 9 bases and J by 4 bases, with 7 bases left in between. This CDR3 is 11 amino acids long. CDR3 sequence: CARTGYNEQFF. CDR3 bases: TGCGCCAGGACTGGTTACAATGAGCAGTTCTTC.

This clone appeared a single time. V usage is TRBV27 and J usage is TRBJ1-5; D call uncertain. Germline assignment: CDR1 MNHEY and CDR2 SMNVEV (reference sequence). V was trimmed by 4 bases and J by 6 bases, leaving 13 bases between them. This CDR3 is built from 14 residues. The CDR3 nucleotides read TGTGCCAGCAGTTCCCGACAAGGTCGTCAGCCCCAGCATTTT. This encodes CASSSRQGRQPQHF.

V gene TRBV19 combines with J gene TRBJ2-7; 10 bases are shared with TRBD2. J lost 6 bases, V lost 5 bases, and 7 bases had no gene match. This CDR3 contains 14 residues. Looked up from germline, CDR1 is LNHDA and CDR2 is SQIVND (reference sequence). The CDR3 sequence is CASSFPSGRGEQYF. The CDR3 DNA reads TGTGCCAGTAGTTTTCCTAGCGGGAGAGGCGAGCAGTACTTC.

This clone was recorded once. The CDR3 spells CASSLADFSGGQYNEQFF. The CDR3 nucleotides read TGCGCCAGCAGCTTGGCGGATTTCAGCGGGGGTCAATACAATGAGCAGTTCTTC. The chain is built from TRBV5-1 and TRBJ2-1; 8 bases match TRBD2. Germline-derived CDR1 and CDR2 are SGHRS and YFSETQ. CDR3 length: 18 amino acids. After removal of 0 bases from V and 4 bases from J, the junction contained 12 bases not matched to a gene. The entire variable domain, with the rest obtained from reference TRBV5-1 and TRBJ2-1, is as follows: KAGVTQTPRYLIKTRGQQVTLSCSPISGHRSVSWYQQTPGQGLQFLFEYFSETQRNKGNFPGRFSGRQFSNSRSEMNVSTLELGDSALYLCASSLADFSGGQYNEQFFGPGTRLTVL.

The chain has TRBV27 and TRBJ2-1, with D unclear. In germline, CDR1 is MNHEY, CDR2 SMNVEV (reference sequence). The CDR3 spans 17 residues. V was clipped by 10 bases and J by 0 bases, with 22 bases between them. The CDR3 coding sequence is TGTGCCACCCTGCCCTCGACCAGGTTCAGCTCCTACAATGAGCAGTTCTTC. Translating it yields CATLPSTRFSSYNEQFF.

This clone was counted a single time. The chain couples TRBV19 to TRBJ2-3; the match to TRBD1 covers 7 bases. The CDR3 contains 14 residues. Germline V gene data show CDR1 as LNHDA and CDR2 as SQIVND (reference sequence). J lost 1 base, V lost 9 bases, and 7 bases had no gene match. CDR3 protein: CASRKGAGTDTQYF. CDR3 coding DNA: TGTGCCAGCAGAAAGGGGGCGGGCACAGATACGCAGTATTTT.

The V gene is TRBV7-2, the J gene TRBJ1-2, with 8 bases that match TRBD1. V gave up 6 bases and J gave up 4 bases; unmatched junction bases: 7. CDR3 length equals 14 residues. The germline CDR1 and CDR2 sequences are SGHTA and FQGNSA. As DNA, the CDR3 is TGTGCCAGCAGACCCGGACAGGGAGGCTATGGCTACACCTTC. Translation: CASRPGQGGYGYTF.

The J gene is TRBJ2-1, the V gene TRBV5-1, with 14 bases lining up with TRBD2. The CDR3 is 15 residues long. After removal of 6 bases from V and 13 bases from J, the junction contained 12 bases not matched to a gene. CDR1 and CDR2 from the germline V gene are SGHRS and YFSETQ. The CDR3 reads CASTQGTSGRLGQFF. DNA of the CDR3: TGCGCCAGCACCCAAGGGACTAGCGGGAGATTGGGTCAGTTCTTC.

The chain couples TRBV2 to TRBJ1-4, with 9 bases aligning to TRBD1. J gave up 5 bases and V 6 bases, and 4 bases lay outside the gene matches. The CDR3 has 14 residues. Looked up from germline, CDR1 is SNHLY and CDR2 is FYNNEI. CDR3 sequence (DNA): TGTGCCAGCAGACCCGGGACAGGGAATGAAAAACTGTTTTTT. Amino acids: CASRPGTGNEKLFF.

The chain couples TRBV7-6 to TRBJ2-7, with TRBD2 identical over 9 bases. With V trimmed by 5 bases and J by 9 bases, 11 bases remained unmatched. This CDR3 is built from 14 residues. CDR1 and CDR2 (germline): SGHVS, FNYEAQ. The CDR3 region has the DNA TGTGCCAGCAGCGTAACTAGCGGGTCGGTCGGGCAGTACTTC. This encodes CASSVTSGSVGQYF.

The chain joins TRBV15 to TRBJ2-1, with D perhaps matching TRBD2 (5 bases). Trimming left V 3 bases short and J 4 bases short, with 13 bases between. The CDR3 is 15 residues long. Germline CDR1 LNHNV, CDR2 YYDKDF (reference sequence). In nucleotides, the CDR3 is TGTGCCACCAGCAGCCAGCGGACCGCATACAATGAGCAGTTCTTC. This gives the protein CATSSQRTAYNEQFF.

The chain employs TRBV5-1 and TRBJ2-7, with D possibly matching TRBD1 (5 bases). The CDR3 extends over 13 amino acids. Germline CDR1 and CDR2: SGHRS and YFSETQ. V shed 0 bases and J shed 6 bases, with 10 bases lying between them. CDR3 in amino acids: CASSLGRVSEQYF. CDR3 bases: TGCGCCAGCAGCTTGGGCAGGGTATCCGAGCAGTACTTC.

This clone has just a few counts. The V gene is TRBV28, the J gene TRBJ2-3; 9 bases fit TRBD2. The germline CDR1 and CDR2 sequences are MDHEN and SYDVKM. With 8 bases clipped from V and 4 bases from J, the junction kept 7 bases outside the gene matches. There are 14 residues in the CDR3. CDR3: CASRAGGPSDTQYF. The CDR3 nucleotides read TGTGCCAGCCGTGCGGGAGGGCCCTCAGATACGCAGTATTTT.

The chain couples TRBV4-3 to TRBJ2-5, with 10 bases matching TRBD2. J was trimmed by 5 bases and V by 8 bases; bases with no gene match: 14. This CDR3 has 16 amino acids. Germline CDR1 and CDR2: LGHNA and YSLEER. CDR3 DNA: TGCGCCAGCCGATCTATGATAGCGGGAGGTGGTGAGACCCAGTACTTC. This encodes CASRSMIAGGGETQYF.

This clone has just one count. This sequence joins TRBV5-4 and TRBJ1-1; 7 bases align to TRBD1. The V gene's germline CDR1 is SGHNT and CDR2 YYREEE (reference sequence). The V gene end was trimmed by 4 bases and the J gene end by 3 bases; junction bases not matched to a gene: 9. The length of the CDR3 is 15 residues. The DNA for the CDR3 is TGTGCCAGCAGCCCCCCGCGTCAGGGGGACACTGAAGCTTTCTTT. Protein sequence: CASSPPRQGDTEAFF.